A few counts support the clone carrying this T cell receptor beta chain. What it recognizes is unknown. Germline values: CDR1 SSHAT, CDR2 FNYEAQ (reference sequence). The CDR3 extends over 13 amino acids. This record belongs to a study of identical twins. TCRdb re-called the 5' RACE reads with MiXCR, one entry per CDR3 protein. The sample carries under 350,000 distinct CDR3 sequences, just under 9.5% recorded once. Notes on the study in general: Zero-insertion analyses could be partly confounded by invariant MAIT and iNKT cells. Conclusions leaned on cross-sectional statistical analysis and did not track the same donors over time.

This sample also belongs to another study, concerning yellow fever vaccine responses in identical twins.

The chain combines TRBV7-7 with TRBJ2-1, with D perhaps TRBD2 (6 bases). This clonotype was obtained from a woman under 30 in good health. Sequenced material: CD8+ T cells sorted from blood. DNA for the CDR3: TGTGCTGTTGGGACTCCCCCTTCCAATGAGCAGTTCTTC. This codes for CAVGTPPSNEQFF.